A selection of T cell receptor beta chains follows, all from one sample in a study of beta chain features in type 1 diabetes. Only in-frame clones appear in the TCRdb table, and some are missing; sequencing was by immunoSEQ multiplex PCR. This repertoire shows around 310,000 clones, approximately 10% found once; its top ten account for approximately 0.016%. The sample was naive CD4+ T cells from blood. The receptors derive from a woman aged 25 to 39 in good health. Both conserved end residues are part of each CDR3. D genes are given only for firm matches. Some rows have no size entry. The others give once, few or many, or a class for an expanded clone.

D gene | clone size | CDR3 length | J gene | V gene | CDR3 protein | CDR3 DNA
TRBD1 | many | 13 | TRBJ2-1 | TRBV29-1 | CSEGQGSYNEQFF | TGCAGCGAGGGACAGGGGTCCTACAATGAGCAGTTCTTC
. | . | 11 | TRBJ1-2 | TRBV28 | CASSLGFSYTF | TGTGCCAGCAGTTTGGGCTTCAGCTACACCTTC
. | few | 13 | TRBJ2-5 | TRBV6-5 | CASSIDYQETQYF | TGTGCCAGCAGCATAGACTATCAAGAGACCCAGTACTTC
. | few | 11 | TRBJ1-2 | TRBV30 | CASHGTYGYTF | TGTGCCTCCCATGGTACTTATGGCTACACCTTC
. | . | 13 | TRBJ2-5 | TRBV27 | CASSSPGGATQYF | TGTGCCAGCAGTTCCCCGGGGGGCGCGACCCAGTACTTC
TRBD2 | . | 9 | TRBJ2-7 | TRBV20-1 | CRAGVEQYF | TGCAGAGCGGGGGTCGAGCAGTACTTC
. | few | 15 | TRBJ2-1 | TRBV7-2 | CASSSLKDSVHEQFF | TGTGCCAGCAGCTCCCTGAAGGACAGCGTCCATGAGCAGTTCTTC
TRBD2 | . | 17 | TRBJ2-3 | TRBV25-1 | CASSEGRLAGVVDTQYF | TGTGCCAGCAGTGAAGGAAGGCTAGCGGGAGTCGTGGATACGCAGTATTTT
TRBD1 | . | 15 | TRBJ2-3 | TRBV7-2 | CASSYRQGRTDTQYF | TGTGCCAGCAGCTACCGACAGGGTAGGACAGATACGCAGTATTTT
TRBD1 | few | 13 | TRBJ2-7 | TRBV6-5 | CASTPTGLDEQYF | TGTGCCAGCACCCCGACAGGGTTGGACGAGCAGTACTTC
TRBD2 | . | 16 | TRBJ2-7 | TRBV2 | CASSEVWTSGSYEQYF | TGTGCCAGCAGTGAGGTTTGGACTAGCGGGTCCTACGAGCAGTACTTC
. | . | 14 | TRBJ2-5 | TRBV18 | CASSTGGPQETQYF | TGTGCCAGCTCTACTGGAGGGCCTCAAGAGACCCAGTACTTC
. | few | 16 | TRBJ2-2 | TRBV12-5 | CASGLTEGVWTGELFF | TGTGCTAGTGGTTTGACCGAAGGGGTTTGGACCGGGGAGCTGTTTTTT
TRBD1 | few | 14 | TRBJ2-1 | TRBV28 | CASLRDRVDNEQFF | TGTGCCAGCCTCCGGGACAGGGTTGACAATGAGCAGTTCTTC
. | few | 15 | TRBJ1-1 | TRBV28 | CASRGGDTLNTEAFF | TGTGCCAGCAGGGGGGGGGACACTCTGAACACTGAAGCTTTCTTT
TRBD2 | . | 17 | TRBJ2-1 | TRBV4-2 | CASSPTLAGGPYNEQFF | TGTGCCAGCAGCCCAACCTTAGCGGGAGGGCCCTACAATGAGCAGTTCTTC
TRBD2 | . | 16 | TRBJ2-3 | TRBV7-9 | CASSFRTSGRRDTQYF | TGTGCCAGCAGCTTCAGGACTAGCGGGAGGAGAGATACGCAGTATTTT
TRBD2 | few | 15 | TRBJ2-5 | TRBV7-3 | CASSLGLAGVETQYF | TGTGCCAGCAGCTTAGGCCTAGCGGGAGTGGAGACCCAGTACTTC
. | . | 13 | TRBJ2-7 | TRBV19 | CASSESGTYEQYF | TGTGCCAGTAGTGAAAGTGGCACCTACGAGCAGTACTTC
TRBD1 | . | 14 | TRBJ1-1 | TRBV7-6 | CASSPGQKNTEAFF | TGTGCCAGCAGCCCGGGACAGAAGAACACTGAAGCTTTCTTT
TRBD1 | . | 11 | TRBJ2-1 | TRBV6-5 | CASQGANEQFF | TGTGCCAGCCAGGGGGCCAATGAGCAGTTCTTC
. | few | 15 | TRBJ1-2 | TRBV14 | CASSQEVWGDYGYTF | TGTGCCAGCAGCCAAGAGGTCTGGGGCGACTATGGCTACACCTTC
TRBD1 | . | 14 | TRBJ1-1 | TRBV25-1 | CASSDGQGWTEAFF | TGTGCCAGCAGTGATGGACAGGGATGGACTGAAGCTTTCTTT
. | . | 15 | TRBJ2-3 | TRBV9 | CASSVETRSTDTQYF | TGTGCCAGCAGCGTCGAGACTCGAAGCACAGATACGCAGTATTTT
TRBD2 | . | 16 | TRBJ2-5 | TRBV5-1 | CASSLTSGTFQETQYF | TGCGCCAGCAGCTTGACTAGCGGGACTTTCCAAGAGACCCAGTACTTC
TRBD2 | . | 18 | TRBJ2-1 | TRBV9 | CASSVGLAGVGSYNEQFF | TGTGCCAGCAGCGTAGGGCTAGCGGGGGTTGGGTCCTACAATGAGCAGTTCTTC
. | . | 14 | TRBJ1-1 | TRBV7-9 | CASSSFRGYTEAFF | TGTGCCAGCAGCTCCTTCAGGGGATACACTGAAGCTTTCTTT
. | few | 12 | TRBJ2-5 | TRBV9 | CASSANQETQYF | TGTGCCAGCAGCGCCAACCAAGAGACCCAGTACTTC